These 25 T cell receptor beta chains were all obtained from the same sample, sequenced in a study of cytomegalovirus exposure and HLA in healthy donors. Assay: immunoSEQ multiplex PCR; the TCRdb copy retains only in-frame clones and omits some. The sample lists roughly 130,000 clones; about nine tenths were seen once. The sequenced sample consisted of PBMCs. The receptors come from a man younger than 45 in good health and CMV-seronegative.

The rearrangement joins TRBV11-2 to TRBJ2-1; D unresolved. The germline CDR1 and CDR2 sequences are SGHAT and FQNNGV. Trimming cost V 6 bases and J 0 bases, with 6 bases left between them. The CDR3 loop spans 13 amino acids. CDR3 sequence: CASRRDSYNEQFF. CDR3 nucleotide sequence: TGTGCCAGCAGAAGAGACTCCTACAATGAGCAGTTCTTC.

V gene TRBV4-3 combines with J gene TRBJ2-4; D perhaps matches TRBD2 (5 bases). The V gene lost 1 base and the J gene lost 12 bases, with 10 bases spanning the gap. The CDR3 has 12 amino acids. Germline CDR1 LGHNA, CDR2 YSLEER. The CDR3 protein is CASSQAKGAQYF. DNA of the CDR3: TGCGCCAGCAGCCAAGCTAAGGGAGCTCAGTACTTC.

The genes are TRBV10-1 and TRBJ1-1; TRBD1 matches 7 bases. CDR3 length: 14 residues. Trimming cost V 2 bases and J 10 bases; bases outside gene matches: 10. CDR1 and CDR2 (germline): WNHNN, SYGVQD (reference sequence). The CDR3 region has the DNA TGCGCCAGCAGTGAGACAACCAACAGGGGAGCAGCTTTCTTT. Translating it yields CASSETTNRGAAFF.

The V and J genes are TRBV5-1 and TRBJ1-1, with D perhaps TRBD1 (6 bases). There are 16 residues in the CDR3. The germline V gene has CDR1 SGHRS and CDR2 YFSETQ. The ends were cut back, 5 bases at V and 2 bases at J, with 19 bases in the middle. As DNA, the CDR3 is TGCGCCAGCAGAACAGGGTGGGGGGGACGCAACACTGAAGCTTTCTTT. Protein product: CASRTGWGGRNTEAFF.

The rearrangement uses TRBV9 and TRBJ1-1; possibly TRBD1 for D (6 bases). The CDR3 is 13 residues long. V shed 4 bases and J shed 1 base, with 8 bases lying between them. The germline V gene has CDR1 SGDLS and CDR2 YYNGEE. The CDR3, as DNA: TGTGCCAGCAGCAAAGGGGGGAACACTGAAGCTTTCTTT. It translates to CASSKGGNTEAFF.

This chain links TRBV5-5 with TRBJ2-7; TRBD1 agrees at 11 bases. V shed 6 bases, J shed 3 bases, and the junction held 8 bases outside the gene matches. Germline CDR1 is SGHKS and CDR2 is YYEKEE (reference sequence). The CDR3 consists of 15 residues. CDR3 DNA sequence: TGTGCCAGCACCCCCGGGACAGGGGGATTCTACGAGCAGTACTTC. Residues: CASTPGTGGFYEQYF.

The chain employs TRBV7-2 and TRBJ1-6; 11 bases map to TRBD1. CDR3 length: 19 amino acids. V was clipped by 6 bases and J by 0 bases; unmatched bases: 10. In germline, CDR1 is SGHTA, CDR2 FQGNSA. The CDR3 DNA reads TGTGCCAGCAGTCTCCGGGGACAGGGGGAACTCTCCTATAATTCACCCCTCCACTTT. This codes for CASSLRGQGELSYNSPLHF.

The chain carries TRBV4-1 and TRBJ1-1; D remains unclear. Germline CDR1 reads MGHRA; CDR2 reads YSYEKL. There are 15 residues in the CDR3. Between the trimmed V and J ends, which lost 1 base and 2 bases, there was a span of 11 bases. The chain's CDR3 is CASSQARQTNTEAFF. CDR3 bases: TGCGCCAGCAGCCAAGCTCGGCAGACTAACACTGAAGCTTTCTTT.

V usage is TRBV6-1 and J usage is TRBJ2-3; 8 nucleotides agree with TRBD2. Trimming at V came to 1 base and at J to 5 bases, leaving 11 bases not matched to a gene. From germline, CDR1 is MNHNS and CDR2 SASEGT. The CDR3 sequence is 17 residues long. CDR3 region: CASSEGATSGPGDTQYF. CDR3 DNA sequence: TGTGCCAGCAGTGAAGGGGCAACTAGCGGTCCCGGAGATACGCAGTATTTT.

V and J are TRBV4-1 and TRBJ2-3; D is unresolved. Trimming left V 4 bases short and J 2 bases short, with 13 bases between. The CDR3 contains 15 residues. The V gene's germline CDR1 is MGHRA and CDR2 YSYEKL. The CDR3 nucleotides are TGCGCCAGCAGCCCCTTCTTGGGCCCCACAGATACGCAGTATTTT. The encoded protein is CASSPFLGPTDTQYF.

This chain links TRBV4-3 with TRBJ1-1; D is unclear. This CDR3 is built from 13 residues. The V gene lost 1 base and the J gene lost 2 bases, with 5 bases spanning the gap. Germline V lookup: CDR1 LGHNA, CDR2 YSLEER. CDR3 protein: CASSQVINTEAFF. The CDR3 DNA is TGCGCCAGCAGCCAAGTAATAAACACTGAAGCTTTCTTT.

J is TRBJ1-2 and V is TRBV7-2; unclear D gene. Germline V gene sequence: CDR1 SGHTA, CDR2 FQGNSA. The CDR3 is 14 residues long. Between the trimmed V and J ends, which lost 1 base and 4 bases, there was a span of 10 bases. The DNA of the CDR3 is TGTGCCAGCAGCTTAGTACTAGGCCCCTATGGCTACACCTTC. Amino acids: CASSLVLGPYGYTF.

J is TRBJ2-7 and V is TRBV5-4, with D hard to call. Germline V CDR1 and CDR2: SGHNT, YYREEE (reference sequence). V shed 3 bases and J shed 3 bases, with 10 bases lying between them. The CDR3 loop spans 13 amino acids. In nucleotides, the CDR3 is TGTGCCAGCAGCTCCGAACTTAGCTACGAGCAGTACTTC. This translates into CASSSELSYEQYF. Drawing the rest from reference TRBV5-4 and TRBJ2-7, the complete variable domain is ETGVTQSPTHLIKTRGQQVTLRCSSQSGHNTVSWYQQALGQGPQFIFQYYREEENGRGNFPPRFSGLQFPNYSSELNVNALELDDSALYLCASSSELSYEQYFGPGTRLTVT.

This clone was counted only a few times. The V and J genes are TRBV6-5 and TRBJ1-6; 10 nucleotides align to TRBD1. The V gene's germline CDR1 is MNHEY and CDR2 SVGAGI. J lost 14 bases, V lost 1 base, and 8 bases had no gene match. This CDR3 is built from 15 residues. This chain's CDR3 is CASSYFAGQGLALHF. DNA for the CDR3: TGTGCCAGCAGTTACTTTGCGGGACAGGGGTTGGCCCTCCACTTT.

The chain combines TRBV9 with TRBJ2-3, with 7 bases lining up with TRBD2. Trimming took 0 bases from V and 3 from J; bases not matched to a gene: 4. There are 15 residues in the CDR3. From germline, CDR1 is SGDLS and CDR2 YYNGEE. CDR3 protein: CASSVAGGVTDTQYF. The CDR3 nucleotides read TGTGCCAGCAGCGTAGCGGGAGGTGTGACAGATACGCAGTATTTT.

This clone has a single count. The chain recombines TRBV19 with TRBJ1-5, with unresolved D. V lost 4 bases, J lost 5 bases, and 12 bases lay in between. The CDR3 extends over 14 amino acids. Germline V gene sequence: CDR1 LNHDA, CDR2 SQIVND (reference sequence). The CDR3, as DNA: TGTGCCAGTAGTACTCGTGGACTCGATCAGCCCCAGCATTTT. It encodes CASSTRGLDQPQHF.

A single count supports this clone. The chain combines TRBV6-6 with TRBJ2-7, with D maybe TRBD2 (5 bases). CDR1 and CDR2 (germline): MNHNY, SVGAGI (reference sequence). The V and J ends lost 6 bases and 0 bases respectively, with 18 bases between them. This CDR3 comprises 16 residues. CDR3 bases: TGTGCCAGCAGCAAATCCGCGACGGCGGGCTCCTACGAGCAGTACTTC. This encodes CASSKSATAGSYEQYF.

V gene TRBV15 combines with J gene TRBJ1-4; D is unclear. V lost 3 bases, J lost 0 bases, and 11 bases lay in between. The CDR3 is made up of 16 amino acids. Germline V gives CDR1 LNHNV, CDR2 YYDKDF (reference sequence). CDR3 residues: CATSSPAGATNEKLFF. The CDR3 coding sequence is TGTGCCACCAGCAGTCCCGCGGGAGCAACTAATGAAAAACTGTTTTTT. Full variable domain (remainder filled in from reference TRBV15 and TRBJ1-4): DAMVIQNPRYQVTQFGKPVTLSCSQTLNHNVMYWYQQKSSQAPKLLFHYYDKDFNNEADTPDNFQSRRPNTSFCFLDIRSPGLGDTAMYLCATSSPAGATNEKLFFGSGTQLSVL.

The CDR3 sequence is CASRDYAKNIQYF. Here the CDR3 DNA reads TGTGCCAGCAGGGACTACGCGAAAAACATTCAGTACTTC. The rearrangement joins TRBV21-1 to TRBJ2-4; TRBD2, the table's D call, was not compared with the DNA. TRBV21-1 is a known pseudogene. The length of the CDR3 is 13 residues.

The chain is built from TRBV11-3 and TRBJ1-3; D not certain. Germline V gene sequence: CDR1 SGHNT, CDR2 YENEEA. The CDR3 totals 15 residues. The germline V and J ends were trimmed by 3 bases and 0 bases, with 9 bases remaining between them. The CDR3 sequence: CASSFDADSGNTIYF. CDR3 DNA sequence: TGTGCCAGCAGCTTCGATGCGGACTCTGGAAACACCATATATTTT.

This chain uses TRBV11-2 with TRBJ2-7, with TRBD2 as a possible D gene (6 bases). V gave up 4 bases and J gave up 4 bases, with 23 bases separating them. Germline assignment: CDR1 SGHAT and CDR2 FQNNGV. The CDR3 totals 17 residues. DNA of the CDR3: TGTGCCAGCAGCTCTCGGCGGGGACCAAGAGGTAATTACGAGCAGTACTTC. As protein: CASSSRRGPRGNYEQYF.

This chain connects TRBV5-4 to TRBJ2-1; 9 bases fit TRBD2. Trimming took 3 bases from V and 6 from J; bases not matched to a gene: 10. Per the germline V gene, CDR1 is SGHNT and CDR2 is YYREEE (reference sequence). The CDR3 has 16 residues. CDR3 nucleotides: TGTGCCAGCAGCTCCCGCCTAGCGGGGTCTTCCAATGAGCAGTTCTTC. Its translation: CASSSRLAGSSNEQFF.

The chain uses TRBV30 and TRBJ1-2, with D hard to call. V lost 1 base to trimming and J lost 3 bases, with 6 bases between them. CDR3 length: 12 amino acids. CDR1 and CDR2 from the germline V gene are GTSNPN and SVGIG (reference sequence). The CDR3 sequence: CAWSERDYGYTF. CDR3 nucleotide sequence: TGTGCCTGGAGTGAGAGGGACTATGGCTACACCTTC.

V gene TRBV7-9 combines with J gene TRBJ2-1; 7 bases agree with TRBD2. J was trimmed by 8 bases and V by 5 bases; bases with no gene match: 12. This CDR3 has 15 amino acids. Germline assignment: CDR1 SEHNR and CDR2 FQNEAQ (reference sequence). The DNA of the CDR3 is TGTGCCAGCAGCCAGATGAGACTAGCTCACTATGAGCAGTTCTTC. Its protein is CASSQMRLAHYEQFF. Full variable domain (outside the CDR3, taken from reference TRBV7-9 and TRBJ2-1): DTGVSQNPRHKITKRGQNVTFRCDPISEHNRLYWYRQTLGQGPEFLTYFQNEAQLEKSRLLSDRFSAERPKGSFSTLEIQRTEQGDSAMYLCASSQMRLAHYEQFFGPGTRLTVL.

This sequence joins TRBV5-1 and TRBJ2-4; the match to TRBD1 covers 9 bases. This CDR3 spans 16 amino acids. CDR1 is SGHRS and CDR2 is YFSETQ in the germline V gene. J was trimmed by 5 bases and V by 4 bases; bases with no gene match: 10. CDR3 DNA: TGCGCCAGCAGCCGTGAGATCCGGGACAGGGAAAACATTCAGTACTTC. It specifies CASSREIRDRENIQYF. Combining the CDR3 with reference TRBV5-1 and TRBJ2-4 gives the whole variable domain KAGVTQTPRYLIKTRGQQVTLSCSPISGHRSVSWYQQTPGQGLQFLFEYFSETQRNKGNFPGRFSGRQFSNSRSEMNVSTLELGDSALYLCASSREIRDRENIQYFGAGTRLSVL.